The 23 T cell receptor beta chains listed next were all sequenced from one sample in a study of Tregs in tolerant kidney transplant recipients (dated by TCRdb to between 2018 and 2020). The library was generated by the immunoSEQ multiplex PCR assay. In TCRdb, the immuneACCESS table is reduced to in-frame sequences with V and J assigned. These tables do not hold every clone; where another copy was compared, an unresolved V gene accounts for under half, and the others remain unexplained. The sample table holds around 74,000 clones, of which roughly 98% were seen once. Together, the top ten hold 0.55% to 0.6% of the sample. According to the study, the label for this sample's time point signals: blood sample drawn before combined kidney and bone marrow transplant. The specimen comprised CD4+ T cells from blood, sampled before the transplant. These receptors were obtained from a human donor who received a combined kidney and bone marrow transplant.

The chain couples TRBV4-3 to TRBJ2-1, with D perhaps TRBD1 (5 bases). The germline gives CDR1 LGHNA, CDR2 YSLEER. The CDR3 loop spans 19 amino acids. Trimming left V 0 bases short and J 6 bases short, with 24 bases between. CDR3 protein: CASSQDQARVKPVVNEQFF. CDR3 bases: TGCGCCAGCAGCCAAGATCAGGCCAGGGTCAAGCCTGTTGTCAATGAGCAGTTCTTC.

The V call is TRBV10-3, the J call TRBJ2-7; D might be TRBD1 (6 bases). Trimming took 0 bases from V and 2 from J, leaving 23 bases between them. In germline, CDR1 is ENHRY, CDR2 SYGVKD. CDR3 size: 19 residues. CDR3 sequence: CAISESTRERQGTPYEQYF. The CDR3 DNA is TGTGCCATCAGTGAGTCGACTCGGGAAAGGCAGGGGACCCCCTACGAGCAGTACTTC.

The gene calls are TRBV29-1 and TRBJ1-1; possible D gene TRBD1, 6 bases. The germline V gene encodes CDR1 SQVTM and CDR2 ANQGSEA. The CDR3 length is 13 residues. V dropped 7 bases and J dropped 2 bases, with 14 bases sitting between them. The CDR3 protein is CSALQGTNTEAFF. CDR3 sequence (DNA): TGCAGCGCCCTACAGGGAACTAACACTGAAGCTTTCTTT.

The rearrangement uses TRBV6-1 and TRBJ1-5; no reliable D call. Trimming cost V 4 bases and J 6 bases, with 10 bases left between them. Germline CDR1 MNHNS, CDR2 SASEGT. The CDR3 covers 13 residues. The CDR3: CASSGEGSQPQHF. CDR3 DNA: TGTGCCAGCAGTGGTGAAGGGAGTCAGCCCCAGCATTTT.

This clone was detected once. The chain is built from TRBV2 and TRBJ2-3; D is perhaps TRBD2 (6 bases). V was trimmed by 8 bases and J by 4 bases, leaving 19 bases between them. Germline-derived CDR1 and CDR2 are SNHLY and FYNNEI. The CDR3 runs 15 residues. The CDR3 DNA is TGTGCCAGCCGTGGGTTGCGGTCGGGGGCAGATACGCAGTATTTT. The encoded protein is CASRGLRSGADTQYF.

The chain carries TRBV5-1 and TRBJ2-1; 7 bases fit TRBD2. Germline trimming cut 2 bases from V and 4 bases from J; bases unmatched to any gene: 6. Germline CDR1 SGHRS, CDR2 YFSETQ. The CDR3 has 15 amino acids. DNA of the CDR3: TGCGCCAGCAGCTTAAGCGGGGCCGTATACAATGAGCAGTTCTTC. This encodes CASSLSGAVYNEQFF.

The chain employs TRBV10-3 and TRBJ2-2; 11 bases are a match to TRBD1. With 8 bases clipped from V and 5 bases from J, the junction kept 10 bases outside the gene matches. The CDR3 is 16 residues long. Germline V gene sequence: CDR1 ENHRY, CDR2 SYGVKD. The CDR3 loop is CAIGSGTGGPTGELFF. CDR3 DNA: TGTGCCATCGGTTCCGGGACAGGGGGACCAACCGGGGAGCTGTTTTTT.

The chain recombines TRBV18 with TRBJ1-1; no definite D call. Trimming shortened V by 3 bases and J by 3 bases, and 14 bases separated the two germline ends. This CDR3 has 15 amino acids. In germline, CDR1 is KGHSH, CDR2 LQKENI. The CDR3 DNA sequence: TGTGCCAGCTCACCCTTCAAGTGGGCAGACACTGAAGCTTTCTTT. The encoded protein is CASSPFKWADTEAFF.

The J gene is TRBJ1-1, the V gene TRBV7-9, with D possibly being TRBD1 (5 bases). This CDR3 is 13 amino acids long. Per germline, CDR1 SEHNR and CDR2 FQNEAQ (reference sequence). V gave up 2 bases and J gave up 5 bases, with 9 bases separating them. CDR3 in DNA: TGTGCCAGCAGCTTAAGCAGGGTGACTGAAGCTTTCTTT. It yields the protein CASSLSRVTEAFF.

The rearrangement uses TRBV10-3 and TRBJ1-3; D remains unclear. The CDR3 length is 17 residues. From germline, CDR1 is ENHRY and CDR2 SYGVKD. The V end lost 4 bases, the J end lost 0 bases, and 16 bases lay between the germline ends. The CDR3 region is CAISGWSGLSSGNTIYF. The CDR3 nucleotides are TGTGCCATCAGTGGGTGGTCAGGCCTCTCCTCTGGAAACACCATATATTTT.

This clone appeared once. The J gene is TRBJ2-5, the V gene TRBV6-1; 9 nucleotides align to TRBD1. The CDR3 loop spans 14 amino acids. The germline gives CDR1 MNHNS, CDR2 SASEGT. The V and J ends lost 3 bases and 4 bases, in that order; junction bases with no gene match: 3. CDR3 sequence (DNA): TGTGCCAGCAGTGAGGACAGGGGTGGAGAGACCCAGTACTTC. The encoded protein is CASSEDRGGETQYF.

V is TRBV9 and J is TRBJ2-5; TRBD2 agrees at 11 bases. CDR1 is SGDLS, CDR2 YYNGEE, per germline. CDR3 length: 17 residues. Trimming took 0 bases from V and 5 from J; bases not matched to a gene: 9. As DNA, the CDR3 is TGTGCCAGCAGCGTAGGGGTAGCGGGGGGGCCTCGGGAGACCCAGTACTTC. Its translation is CASSVGVAGGPRETQYF.

V and J are TRBV11-2 and TRBJ1-2, with D possibly TRBD1 on 6 matching bases. The germline V gene has CDR1 SGHAT and CDR2 FQNNGV. The CDR3 consists of 13 residues. V shed 5 bases and J shed 4 bases, with 11 bases lying between them. CDR3 bases: TGTGCCAGCAGCGTTGGACAGCGCTATGGCTACACCTTC. It specifies CASSVGQRYGYTF.

Note on this clone: The junction and the germline gene differ at one end; a read error may be behind it. V is TRBV19 and J is TRBJ1-5; 9 bases agree with TRBD1. The CDR3 spans 17 residues. The germline V gene encodes CDR1 LNHDA and CDR2 SQIVND (reference sequence). The CDR3 region is CEPPRTGEKRSNQPQHF. The CDR3, as DNA: TGCGAACCACCCCGGACAGGGGAGAAAAGGAGCAATCAGCCCCAGCATTTT.

CDR3 amino acids: CASSPRLAGRNIQYF. Here the CDR3 DNA reads TGTGCCAGCAGCCCCAGACTAGCGGGAAGGAACATTCAGTACTTC. The chain uses TRBV7-2 and TRBJ2-4; 11 nucleotides line up with TRBD2. Germline lookup yields CDR1 SGHTA and CDR2 FQGNSA. The CDR3 has 15 amino acids. Losses at the gene ends were 5 bases for V and 7 bases for J; bases not matched to a gene: 7.

This chain links TRBV19 with TRBJ1-5; D is uncertain. The CDR3 totals 13 residues. Trimming removed 5 bases at V and 0 bases at J, with 5 bases between. The germline V gene has CDR1 LNHDA and CDR2 SQIVND (reference sequence). The CDR3 spells CASSFGSNQPQHF. The CDR3 bases are TGTGCCAGTAGTTTCGGTAGCAATCAGCCCCAGCATTTT.

The chain couples TRBV6-1 to TRBJ2-3, with TRBD1 matching 9 bases. The germline V gene has CDR1 MNHNS and CDR2 SASEGT. The CDR3 contains 14 residues. The V and J ends lost 8 bases and 4 bases, in that order; junction bases with no gene match: 7. The CDR3: CASLTGGTPDTQYF. CDR3 nucleotide sequence: TGTGCCAGCCTGACAGGGGGGACCCCAGATACGCAGTATTTT.

This chain joins TRBV7-8 and TRBJ2-3, with TRBD2 matching 9 bases. Germline values: CDR1 SGHVS, CDR2 FQNEAQ. V lost 5 bases and J lost 5; bases outside the gene matches: 8. The CDR3 runs to 15 residues. CDR3 nucleotides: TGTGCCAGCAGCGTGCTTGCGGGGGGGGTAGATACGCAGTATTTT. Translation gives CASSVLAGGVDTQYF.

This chain links TRBV11-3 with TRBJ2-5; 10 bases are a match to TRBD1. The CDR3 has 15 amino acids. V dropped 4 bases and J dropped 4; count of bases not matched to a gene: 6. Germline V gene lookup returns CDR1 SGHNT and CDR2 YENEEA. The CDR3 reads CASSSGQGERETQYF. The CDR3 DNA sequence: TGTGCCAGCAGCTCTGGACAGGGGGAGCGAGAGACCCAGTACTTC.

The J gene is TRBJ2-1, the V gene TRBV29-1; 8 bases fit TRBD2. Trimming cost V 8 bases and J 7 bases; bases outside gene matches: 10. The CDR3 totals 13 residues. Germline V gene data show CDR1 as SQVTM and CDR2 as ANQGSEA. CDR3 bases: TGCAGCCTCCAAGGGACTAGTAGGAATGAGCAGTTCTTC. Protein: CSLQGTSRNEQFF.

The rearrangement joins TRBV5-1 to TRBJ2-5; possibly TRBD1 for D (5 bases). Germline CDR1 and CDR2: SGHRS and YFSETQ. Deletions cut 0 bases from V and 3 bases from J, with 12 bases between. CDR3 length: 15 amino acids. CDR3 protein: CASSLVAQGEETQYF. CDR3 sequence (DNA): TGCGCCAGCAGCTTGGTAGCACAAGGGGAAGAGACCCAGTACTTC.

A word on this clone: The sample carries other DNA sequences with the same CDR3. The rearrangement joins TRBV5-1 to TRBJ1-2; TRBD1 matches 9 bases. This CDR3 is 14 amino acids long. J lost 2 bases, V lost 4 bases, and 3 bases had no gene match. Germline V gene lookup returns CDR1 SGHRS and CDR2 YFSETQ. In DNA, the CDR3 is TGCGCCAGCAGCCTCGGACAGGGGAACTATGGCTACACCTTC. Its translation: CASSLGQGNYGYTF.

This sequence joins TRBV5-3 and TRBJ2-1; TRBD2 aligns across 8 bases. TRBV5-3 is reported as an ORF; its role is uncertain. V shed 4 bases, J shed 6 bases, and the junction held 12 bases outside the gene matches. The CDR3 runs 16 residues. The chain's CDR3 is CARSKERGFTGNEQFF. The CDR3 nucleotides read TGTGCCAGAAGCAAGGAGCGGGGGTTTACTGGCAATGAGCAGTTCTTC.